This T cell receptor beta chain was identified in a study of post-analysis software for immune sequencing data. Study conclusions and caveats: The study found TRBV5-6, TRBV5-1 and TRBV20-1 among a few TRBV segments more frequent in patients than controls.

Germline loops: CDR1 DFQATT, CDR2 SNEGSKA (reference sequence). There are 12 residues in the CDR3. cDNA libraries of TCR beta carried unique molecular identifiers. Each CDR3 protein is one row after TCRdb ran MiXCR on the PCR reads. This sample carries fewer than 600,000 distinct CDR3 sequences, approximately 46% of them seen once, and the ten largest clones take about 12%. Notes on this clonotype: The antigen is unknown.

V usage is TRBV20-1 and J usage is TRBJ2-4; possible D gene TRBD1, 6 bases. The end of the DNA aligns better with TRBJ2-5, so the J call may be wrong. The sample was blood. This TCR derives from a girl aged 5-17 years with multiple sclerosis. The CDR3 is CSARQVRETQYF. The CDR3 nucleotides read TGCAGTGCAAGACAGGTCCGAGAGACCCAGTACTTC.